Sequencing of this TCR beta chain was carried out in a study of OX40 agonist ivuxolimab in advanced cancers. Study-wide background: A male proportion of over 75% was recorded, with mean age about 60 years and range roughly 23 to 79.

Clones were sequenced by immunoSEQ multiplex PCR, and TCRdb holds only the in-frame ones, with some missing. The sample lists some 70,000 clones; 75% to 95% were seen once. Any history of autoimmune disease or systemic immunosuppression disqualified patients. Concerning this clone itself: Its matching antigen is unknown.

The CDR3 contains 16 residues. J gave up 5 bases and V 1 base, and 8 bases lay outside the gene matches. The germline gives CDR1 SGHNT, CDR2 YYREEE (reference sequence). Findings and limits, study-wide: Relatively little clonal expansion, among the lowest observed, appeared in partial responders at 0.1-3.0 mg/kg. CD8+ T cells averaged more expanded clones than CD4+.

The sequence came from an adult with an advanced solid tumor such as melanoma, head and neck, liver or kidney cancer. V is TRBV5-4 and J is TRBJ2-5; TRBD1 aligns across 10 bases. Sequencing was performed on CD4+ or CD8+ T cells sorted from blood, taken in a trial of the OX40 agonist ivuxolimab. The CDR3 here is CASSLNPTGGLETQYF. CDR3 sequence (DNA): TGTGCCAGCAGCTTGAACCCGACAGGGGGCTTGGAGACCCAGTACTTC. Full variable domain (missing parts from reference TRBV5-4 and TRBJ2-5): ETGVTQSPTHLIKTRGQQVTLRCSSQSGHNTVSWYQQALGQGPQFIFQYYREEENGRGNFPPRFSGLQFPNYSSELNVNALELDDSALYLCASSLNPTGGLETQYFGPGTRLLVL.